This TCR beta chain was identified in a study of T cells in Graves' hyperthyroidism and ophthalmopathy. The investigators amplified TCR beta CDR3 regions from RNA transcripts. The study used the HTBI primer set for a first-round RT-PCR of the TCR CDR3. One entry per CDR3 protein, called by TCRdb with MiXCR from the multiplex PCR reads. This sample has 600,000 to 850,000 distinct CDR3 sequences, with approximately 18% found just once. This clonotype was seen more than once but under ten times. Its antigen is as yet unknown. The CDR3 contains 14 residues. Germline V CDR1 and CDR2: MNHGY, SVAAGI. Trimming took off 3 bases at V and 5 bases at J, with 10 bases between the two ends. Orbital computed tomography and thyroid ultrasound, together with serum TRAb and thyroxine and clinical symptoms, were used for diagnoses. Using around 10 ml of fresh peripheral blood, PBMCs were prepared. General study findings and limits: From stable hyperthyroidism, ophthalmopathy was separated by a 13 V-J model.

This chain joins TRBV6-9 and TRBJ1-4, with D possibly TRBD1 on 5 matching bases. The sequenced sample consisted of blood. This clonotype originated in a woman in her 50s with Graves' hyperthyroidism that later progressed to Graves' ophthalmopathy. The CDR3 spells CASSYEAGNEKLFF. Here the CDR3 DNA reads TGTGCCAGCAGTTACGAGGCAGGGAATGAAAAACTGTTTTTT.